This T cell receptor beta chain was profiled in a study of blood T cell repertoires in COVID-19. The protocol was immunoSEQ multiplex PCR, while the TCRdb copy is restricted to in-frame clones and leaves out a portion. The repertoire consists of about 100,000 clones, with over 75% occurring once and the leading ten covering around 6.9%. This clone was picked up one time. V shed 0 bases, J shed 5 bases, and the junction held 7 bases outside the gene matches. The CDR3 is 17 amino acids. Germline loops: CDR1 MNHEY, CDR2 SMNVEV (reference sequence). The TCR originated in a woman aged 55 to 70 with acute or convalescent COVID-19. Sequencing used peripheral blood. The rearrangement links TRBV27 to TRBJ2-5, with 12 bases matching TRBD2. CDR3 DNA sequence: TGTGCCAGCAGTTTATCGGGAGGACTAGCGGGACACGAGACCCAGTACTTC. Protein: CASSLSGGLAGHETQYF.